One sample yielded the 19 T cell receptor beta chains listed below, sequenced in a study of T cells in Graves' hyperthyroidism and ophthalmopathy. Amplification of TCR beta CDR3 regions was performed using RNA transcripts as template. Initially, a first-round RT-PCR of the TCR CDR3 employed the HTBI primer set. One entry per CDR3 protein results from TCRdb running MiXCR on the multiplex PCR reads. The sample records hundreds of thousands of distinct CDR3 sequences, approximately 13% being singletons. What was sequenced was blood. Every receptor here comes from a woman younger than 30 with Graves' hyperthyroidism.

The chain recombines TRBV27 with TRBJ1-5; D is ambiguous. The CDR3 length is 17 residues. Trimming pared 8 bases from V and 0 bases from J, leaving 20 bases between. Germline V gives CDR1 MNHEY, CDR2 SMNVEV (reference sequence). The CDR3 reads CASGRDFGDYSNQPQHF. The CDR3 bases are TGTGCCAGCGGACGTGATTTTGGGGATTATAGCAATCAGCCCCAGCATTTT.

The chain employs TRBV2 and TRBJ2-5; perhaps TRBD1 as D (6 bases). Germline V gives CDR1 SNHLY, CDR2 FYNNEI. V was shortened by 4 bases and J by 4 bases, with 13 bases between the two germline ends. The CDR3 consists of 14 residues. Written as DNA, the CDR3 is TGTGCCAGCAGTGCAACAGGGAGTGGAGAGACCCAGTACTTC. Protein product: CASSATGSGETQYF.

In its sample, this clonotype was seen many times. This chain joins TRBV27 and TRBJ2-7, with a weak D call TRBD2 (7 bases). The CDR3 is made up of 19 amino acids. V was shortened by 0 bases and J by 3 bases, with 24 bases between the two germline ends. Germline loops: CDR1 MNHEY, CDR2 SMNVEV (reference sequence). CDR3 region: CASSLSGAGDAHRVYEQYF. The CDR3 coding sequence is TGTGCCAGCAGTTTATCCGGGGCGGGAGACGCTCACAGGGTCTACGAGCAGTACTTC.

The J gene is TRBJ1-3, the V gene TRBV4-3, with a possible D match to TRBD1 (5 bases). The CDR3 sequence is 15 residues long. Germline lookup yields CDR1 LGHNA and CDR2 YSLEER. Trimming shortened V by 1 base and J by 4 bases, and 11 bases separated the two germline ends. The DNA of the CDR3 is TGCGCCAGCAGCCAAGTTCAGGGAGCAGGAAACACCATATATTTT. It specifies CASSQVQGAGNTIYF.

The gene calls are TRBV28 and TRBJ2-3; 9 nucleotides align to TRBD1. This CDR3 spans 15 amino acids. From germline, CDR1 is MDHEN and CDR2 SYDVKM. V was pared by 5 bases and J by 1 base, with 4 bases of the junction left unmatched. This CDR3 is CASSDRTGGTDTQYF. CDR3 nucleotides: TGTGCCAGCAGTGACAGGACAGGGGGCACAGATACGCAGTATTTT.

With regard to this clonotype: A read error may explain this, as a much larger clone is one base away. V and J are TRBV24-1 and TRBJ1-1; D call uncertain. Germline CDR1 KGHDR, CDR2 SFDVKD. CDR3 length equals 15 residues. Trimming cost V 3 bases and J 1 base, with 11 bases left between them. DNA of the CDR3: TGTGCCACCAGTGATATTGCAGGCGGGAACACTGAAGCTTTCTTT. It is translated as CATSDIAGGNTEAFF.

This clonotype was counted at least ten times. This chain uses TRBV28 with TRBJ2-3; 11 bases match TRBD1. V lost 3 bases to trimming and J lost 4 bases; unmatched junction nucleotides: 3. Germline values: CDR1 MDHEN, CDR2 SYDVKM. The CDR3 contains 15 residues. The CDR3: CASSFQGQGADTQYF. CDR3 in DNA: TGTGCCAGCAGTTTCCAGGGACAGGGGGCAGATACGCAGTATTTT.

This clonotype was seen repeatedly, ten times or more. The chain is built from TRBV28 and TRBJ2-3; D uncertain. In germline, CDR1 is MDHEN, CDR2 SYDVKM. CDR3 length: 15 residues. V was trimmed by 2 bases and J by 4 bases, leaving 13 bases between them. In nucleotides, the CDR3 is TGTGCCAGCAGTTTAGAAGCGTACACGGCAGATACGCAGTATTTT. Protein: CASSLEAYTADTQYF. The variable domain in full, completed from reference TRBV28 and TRBJ2-3, reads DVKVTQSSRYLVKRTGEKVFLECVQDMDHENMFWYRQDPGLGLRLIYFSYDVKMKEKGDIPEGYSVSREKKERFSLILESASTNQTSMYLCASSLEAYTADTQYFGPGTRLTVL.

This clonotype was detected many times. This chain links TRBV5-1 with TRBJ2-3; the match to TRBD2 covers 8 bases. This CDR3 comprises 15 residues. J lost 9 bases, V lost 2 bases, and 11 bases had no gene match. Germline assignment: CDR1 SGHRS and CDR2 YFSETQ. CDR3 nucleotide sequence: TGCGCCAGCAGCTTTGGGGAAGCGGGAGCGGACACGCAGTATTTT. Protein: CASSFGEAGADTQYF. The full variable domain, completed using reference TRBV5-1 and TRBJ2-3, is KAGVTQTPRYLIKTRGQQVTLSCSPISGHRSVSWYQQTPGQGLQFLFEYFSETQRNKGNFPGRFSGRQFSNSRSEMNVSTLELGDSALYLCASSFGEAGADTQYFGPGTRLTVL.

Many counts were recorded for this clonotype. V is TRBV5-1 and J is TRBJ2-1; 9 nucleotides agree with TRBD1. The junction had 6 bases not matched to a gene; V was cut back by 1 base and J by 4 bases. Germline assignment: CDR1 SGHRS and CDR2 YFSETQ. The CDR3 is 16 amino acids. The CDR3 region has the DNA TGCGCCAGCAGCTTGCCCCAACAGGGGGCGTACAATGAGCAGTTCTTC. As protein: CASSLPQQGAYNEQFF.

There are many counts of this clonotype. The gene calls are TRBV20-1 and TRBJ1-5; D uncertain. The CDR3 contains 13 residues. V was trimmed by 3 bases and J by 0 bases, leaving 6 bases between them. CDR1 and CDR2 from the germline V gene are DFQATT and SNEGSKA (reference sequence). In DNA form, the CDR3 reads TGCAGTGCTAGGGCGGGTAGCAATCAGCCCCAGCATTTT. Amino acid sequence: CSARAGSNQPQHF.

This clonotype has a count of ten or more. The rearrangement joins TRBV2 to TRBJ1-2, with D perhaps TRBD1 (5 bases). The germline V gene has CDR1 SNHLY and CDR2 FYNNEI. The CDR3 runs to 12 residues. The V end was cut by 8 bases, the J end by 7 bases, with 14 bases between. CDR3 nucleotides: TGTGCCAGCGGTGGGGGGTTAGGTGGCTACACCTTC. Residues: CASGGGLGGYTF.

In its sample, this clonotype was seen many times. The chain joins TRBV13 to TRBJ1-2; 7 bases are shared with TRBD1. V gave up 4 bases and J gave up 6 bases; unmatched junction bases: 11. Germline V gene sequence: CDR1 PRHDT, CDR2 FYEKMQ (reference sequence). The CDR3 contains 15 residues. CDR3 loop: CASSSADDRVDGYTF. The DNA of the CDR3 is TGTGCCAGCAGCTCAGCCGATGACAGGGTAGATGGCTACACCTTC.

This clonotype came up many times. V usage is TRBV27 and J usage is TRBJ2-1; tentatively, D is TRBD1 (6 bases). The ends were cut back, 2 bases at V and 3 bases at J, with 14 bases in the middle. CDR3 length equals 16 residues. Germline CDR1 and CDR2: MNHEY and SMNVEV (reference sequence). The CDR3 DNA follows: TGTGCCAGCAGTTTAGAAAGGGGGTCTCACTACAATGAGCAGTTCTTC. Amino acids: CASSLERGSHYNEQFF.

This clonotype was counted ten times or more. The rearrangement links TRBV29-1 to TRBJ2-7; the D is unclear. Germline assignment: CDR1 SQVTM and CDR2 ANQGSEA. The ends were cut back, 4 bases at V and 2 bases at J, with 12 bases in the middle. This CDR3 is built from 13 residues. CDR3 region: CSVGKDGPYEQYF. Written as DNA, the CDR3 is TGCAGCGTTGGAAAGGACGGTCCCTACGAGCAGTACTTC.

CDR3 DNA sequence: TGTGCCAGCAGTTTCTCTAGCCTTCCGGTCTACAATGAGCAGTTCTTC. Protein sequence: CASSFSSLPVYNEQFF. The chain carries TRBV27 and TRBJ2-1; the D gene is possibly TRBD2 (5 bases). This CDR3 has 16 residues. The ends were cut back, 3 bases at V and 3 bases at J, with 15 bases in the middle. Germline-derived CDR1 and CDR2 are MNHEY and SMNVEV (reference sequence).

Ten or more counts support this clonotype. The rearrangement uses TRBV12-3 or TRBV12-4 and TRBJ2-7; 7 bases match TRBD2. V trimming: 3 bases; J trimming: 5 bases; junction bases outside the gene matches: 7. The CDR3 is made up of 14 amino acids. CDR3 bases: TGTGCCAGCAGTTTTCACGGGGAGGGCGACGAGCAGTACTTC. This translates into CASSFHGEGDEQYF.

This clonotype was counted ten times or more. The chain is built from TRBV11-2 and TRBJ1-1, with unresolved D. Deletions cut 5 bases from V and 3 bases from J, with 4 bases between. Germline assignment: CDR1 SGHAT and CDR2 FQNNGV. This CDR3 contains 11 residues. The CDR3 nucleotides are TGTGCCAGCAGCGGGGACACTGAAGCTTTCTTT. It codes for CASSGDTEAFF.

This clonotype was recorded at least ten times. The chain recombines TRBV6-1 with TRBJ1-6; the match to TRBD1 covers 8 bases. The CDR3 sequence is 15 residues long. Germline assignment: CDR1 MNHNS and CDR2 SASEGT. Unmatched junction bases numbered 13, after V lost 11 bases and J lost 7 bases. The CDR3 sequence is CAVVRTGFGNSPLHF. The DNA of the CDR3 is TGTGCCGTAGTACGGACAGGGTTCGGGAATTCACCCCTCCACTTT.